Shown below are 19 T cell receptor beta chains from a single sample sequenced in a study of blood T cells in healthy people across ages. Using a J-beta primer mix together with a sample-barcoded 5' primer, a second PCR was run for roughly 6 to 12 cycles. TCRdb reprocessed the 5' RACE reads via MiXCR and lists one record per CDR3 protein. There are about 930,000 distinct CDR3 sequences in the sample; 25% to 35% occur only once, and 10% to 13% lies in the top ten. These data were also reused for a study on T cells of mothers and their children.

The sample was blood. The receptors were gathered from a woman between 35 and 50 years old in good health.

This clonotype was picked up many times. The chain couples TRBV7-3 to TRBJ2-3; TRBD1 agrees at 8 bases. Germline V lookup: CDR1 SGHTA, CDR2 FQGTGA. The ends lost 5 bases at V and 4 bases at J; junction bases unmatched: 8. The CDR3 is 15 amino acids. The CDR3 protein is CASSPQGVKADTQYF. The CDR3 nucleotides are TGTGCCAGCAGCCCACAGGGGGTAAAGGCAGATACGCAGTATTTT. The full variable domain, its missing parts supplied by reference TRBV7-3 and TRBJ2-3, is GAGVSQTPSNKVTEKGKYVELRCDPISGHTALYWYRQSLGQGPEFLIYFQGTGAADDSGLPNDRFFAVRPEGSVSTLKIQRTERGDSAVYLCASSPQGVKADTQYFGPGTRLTVL.

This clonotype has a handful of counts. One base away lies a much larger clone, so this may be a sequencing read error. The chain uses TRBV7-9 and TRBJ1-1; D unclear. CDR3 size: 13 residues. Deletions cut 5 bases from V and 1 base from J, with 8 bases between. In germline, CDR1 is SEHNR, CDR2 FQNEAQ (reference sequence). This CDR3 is CASSQDENTEAFF. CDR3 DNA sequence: TGTGCCAGCAGCCAAGACGAGAACACTGAAGCTTTCTTT.

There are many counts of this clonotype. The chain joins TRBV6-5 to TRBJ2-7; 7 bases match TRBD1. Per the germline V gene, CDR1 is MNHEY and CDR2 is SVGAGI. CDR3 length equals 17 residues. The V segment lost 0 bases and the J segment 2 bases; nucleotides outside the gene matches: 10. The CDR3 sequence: CASSYSSSGTAAYEQYF. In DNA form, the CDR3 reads TGTGCCAGCAGTTACTCGAGCTCCGGGACAGCAGCCTACGAGCAGTACTTC.

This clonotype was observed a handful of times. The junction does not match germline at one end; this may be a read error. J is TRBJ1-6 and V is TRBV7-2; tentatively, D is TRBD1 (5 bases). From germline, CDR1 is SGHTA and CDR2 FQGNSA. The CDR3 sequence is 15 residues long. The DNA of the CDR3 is TGTGCCAGCACCGTCGACAGCTACTATAATTCACTCCTCCACTTT. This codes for CASTVDSYYNSLLHF.

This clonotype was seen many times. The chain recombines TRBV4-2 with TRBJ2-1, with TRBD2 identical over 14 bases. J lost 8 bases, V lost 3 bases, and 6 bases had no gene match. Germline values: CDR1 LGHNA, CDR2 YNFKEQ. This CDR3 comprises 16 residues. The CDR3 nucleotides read TGTGCCAGCAGCCAGCCCGGGACTAGCGGGGGCTATGAGCAGTTCTTC. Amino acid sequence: CASSQPGTSGGYEQFF.

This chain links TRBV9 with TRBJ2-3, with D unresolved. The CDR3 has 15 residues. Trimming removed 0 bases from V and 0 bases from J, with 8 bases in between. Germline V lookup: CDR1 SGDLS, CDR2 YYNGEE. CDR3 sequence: CASSVGRPSTDTQYF. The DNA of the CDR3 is TGTGCCAGCAGCGTAGGTAGGCCTAGCACAGATACGCAGTATTTT.

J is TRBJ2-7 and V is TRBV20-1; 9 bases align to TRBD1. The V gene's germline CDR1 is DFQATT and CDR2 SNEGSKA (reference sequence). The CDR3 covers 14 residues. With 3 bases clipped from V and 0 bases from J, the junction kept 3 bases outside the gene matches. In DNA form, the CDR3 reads TGCAGTGCTAGGGGGACAGGGTACTCCTACGAGCAGTACTTC. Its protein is CSARGTGYSYEQYF.

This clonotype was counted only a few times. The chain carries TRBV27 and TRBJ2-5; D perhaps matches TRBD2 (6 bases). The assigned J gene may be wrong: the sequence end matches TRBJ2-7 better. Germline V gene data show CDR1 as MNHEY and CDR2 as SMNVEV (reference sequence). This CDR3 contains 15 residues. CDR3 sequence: CASSLPGVGSREQYF. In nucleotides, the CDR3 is TGTGCCAGCAGTTTGCCGGGGGTCGGGTCCCGCGAGCAGTACTTC.

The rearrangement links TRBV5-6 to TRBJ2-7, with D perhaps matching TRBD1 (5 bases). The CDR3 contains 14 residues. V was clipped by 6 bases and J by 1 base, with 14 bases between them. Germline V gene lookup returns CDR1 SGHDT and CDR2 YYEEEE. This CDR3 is CASNETTESYEQYF. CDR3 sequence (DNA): TGTGCCAGCAACGAGACGACAGAGTCCTACGAGCAGTACTTC.

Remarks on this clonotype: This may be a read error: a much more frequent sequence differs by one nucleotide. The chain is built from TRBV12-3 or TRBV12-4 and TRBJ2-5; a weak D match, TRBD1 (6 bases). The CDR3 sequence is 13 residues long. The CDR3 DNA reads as TGTGTCAGCAGATCAGCCGACAGGAAGACCCAGTACTTC. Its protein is CVSRSADRKTQYF.

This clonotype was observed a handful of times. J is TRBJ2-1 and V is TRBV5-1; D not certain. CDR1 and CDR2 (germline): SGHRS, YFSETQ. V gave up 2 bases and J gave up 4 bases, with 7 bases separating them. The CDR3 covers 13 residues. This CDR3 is CASSFTEYNEQFF. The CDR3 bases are TGCGCCAGCAGCTTTACCGAATACAATGAGCAGTTCTTC.

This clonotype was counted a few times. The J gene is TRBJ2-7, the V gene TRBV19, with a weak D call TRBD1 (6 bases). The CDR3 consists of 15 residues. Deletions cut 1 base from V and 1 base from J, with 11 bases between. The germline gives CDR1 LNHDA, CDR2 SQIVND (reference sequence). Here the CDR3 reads CASSIGPGASYEQYF. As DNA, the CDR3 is TGTGCCAGTAGTATAGGTCCAGGGGCATCCTACGAGCAGTACTTC.

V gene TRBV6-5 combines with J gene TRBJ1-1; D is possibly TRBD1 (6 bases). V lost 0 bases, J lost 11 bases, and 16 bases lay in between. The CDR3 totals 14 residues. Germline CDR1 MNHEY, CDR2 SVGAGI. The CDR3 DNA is TGTGCCAGCAGTTACTCTCGCGGGGGGCGGCGGGCTTTCTTT. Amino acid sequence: CASSYSRGGRRAFF.

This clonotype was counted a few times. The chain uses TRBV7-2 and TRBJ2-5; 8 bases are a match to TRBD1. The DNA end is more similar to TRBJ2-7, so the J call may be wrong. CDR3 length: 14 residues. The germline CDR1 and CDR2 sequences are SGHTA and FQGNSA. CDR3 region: CASSQTGGGCEQYF. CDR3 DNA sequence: TGTGCCAGCAGCCAAACAGGGGGAGGCTGCGAGCAGTACTTC.

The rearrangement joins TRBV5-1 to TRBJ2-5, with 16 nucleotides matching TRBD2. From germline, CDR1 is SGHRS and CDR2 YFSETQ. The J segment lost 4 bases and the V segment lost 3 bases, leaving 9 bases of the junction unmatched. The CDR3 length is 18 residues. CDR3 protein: CASSSPGTSGGARETQYF. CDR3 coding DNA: TGCGCCAGCAGCTCCCCCGGGACTAGCGGGGGGGCCCGAGAGACCCAGTACTTC.

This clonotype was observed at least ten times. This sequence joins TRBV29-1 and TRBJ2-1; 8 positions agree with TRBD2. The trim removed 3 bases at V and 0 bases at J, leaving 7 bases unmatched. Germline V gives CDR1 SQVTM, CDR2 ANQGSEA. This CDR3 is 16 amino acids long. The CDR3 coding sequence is TGCAGCGTTGACATTCCCGGGACTAGCTCCTACAATGAGCAGTTCTTC. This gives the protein CSVDIPGTSSYNEQFF.

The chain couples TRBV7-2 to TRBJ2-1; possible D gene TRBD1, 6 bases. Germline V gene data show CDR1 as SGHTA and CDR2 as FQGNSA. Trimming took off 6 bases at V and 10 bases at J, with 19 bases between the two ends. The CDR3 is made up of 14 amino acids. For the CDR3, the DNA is TGTGCCAGCAGTTACCTGGCCACCGACAGGGAGCAGTTCTTC. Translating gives CASSYLATDREQFF. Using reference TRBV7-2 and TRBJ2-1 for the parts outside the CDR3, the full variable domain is GAGVSQSPSNKVTEKGKDVELRCDPISGHTALYWYRQSLGQGLEFLIYFQGNSAPDKSGLPSDRFSAERTGGSVSTLTIQRTQQEDSAVYLCASSYLATDREQFFGPGTRLTVL.

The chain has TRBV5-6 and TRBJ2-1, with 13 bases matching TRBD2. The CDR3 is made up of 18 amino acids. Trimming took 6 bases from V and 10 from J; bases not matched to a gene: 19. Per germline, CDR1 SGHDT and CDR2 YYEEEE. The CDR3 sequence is CASTTTGTSGARSYEQFF. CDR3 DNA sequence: TGTGCCAGCACCACCACCGGGACTAGCGGGGCCCGCTCCTACGAGCAGTTCTTC.

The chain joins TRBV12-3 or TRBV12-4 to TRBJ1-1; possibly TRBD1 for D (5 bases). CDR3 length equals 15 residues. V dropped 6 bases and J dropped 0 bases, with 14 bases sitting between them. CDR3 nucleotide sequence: TGTGCCAGCAGCACCCCGAAAGGGGTGAACACTGAAGCTTTCTTT. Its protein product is CASSTPKGVNTEAFF.